The 32 T cell receptor beta chains in this list originate from one sample, sequenced in a study of CD8 T cells in ankylosing spondylitis. Study results and limitations: For ankylosing spondylitis blood, a TCR beta motif of about 8 highly homologous variants appeared characteristic.

TCRdb re-called the 5' RACE reads with MiXCR, one entry per CDR3 protein. This table has about 480,000 distinct CDR3 sequences, under 20% appearing once. These receptors are not linked to any known antigen. Source material: blood, either unsorted or a sorted T cell fraction (not recorded which). The receptors here all came from a male donor with ankylosing spondylitis.

The CDR3: CASSVKQVAGANVLTF. CDR3 in DNA: TGTGCCAGCAGCGTAAAGCAGGTCGCGGGGGCCAACGTCCTGACTTTC. The gene calls are TRBV9 and TRBJ2-6; D ambiguous. The CDR3 loop spans 16 amino acids. V was trimmed by 1 base and J by 4 bases, leaving 12 bases between them. Germline lookup yields CDR1 SGDLS and CDR2 YYNGEE.

This clonotype was recorded many times. This sequence joins TRBV15 and TRBJ2-1; D gene ambiguous. With 3 bases removed from V and 2 bases from J, the gap between germline ends came to 5 bases. The CDR3 totals 13 residues. Germline V gene sequence: CDR1 LNHNV, CDR2 YYDKDF (reference sequence). The CDR3 is CATSRPPYNEQFF. The CDR3 DNA sequence: TGTGCCACCAGCAGGCCACCCTACAATGAGCAGTTCTTC.

A few counts support this clonotype. The rearrangement joins TRBV2 to TRBJ2-5; D might be TRBD1 or TRBD2, each matching 5 bases. Germline CDR1 reads SNHLY; CDR2 reads FYNNEI. This CDR3 region has 15 residues. Trimming removed 7 bases at V and 5 bases at J, with 20 bases between. CDR3 sequence reads: CASTFTGTSGETQYF. Here the CDR3 DNA reads TGTGCCAGCACTTTTACCGGGACCAGTGGGGAGACCCAGTACTTC.

Here the CDR3 DNA reads TGTGCCAGCAGACGAGTGGGTGACAATGAAAAACTGTTTTTT. This gives the protein CASRRVGDNEKLFF. This sequence joins TRBV2 and TRBJ1-4, with unresolved D. The germline V gene has CDR1 SNHLY and CDR2 FYNNEI. The V end was cut by 6 bases, the J end by 5 bases, with 13 bases between. The CDR3 sequence is 14 residues long. The full variable domain, with the rest looked up from reference TRBV2 and TRBJ1-4, is EPEVTQTPSHQVTQMGQEVILRCVPISNHLYFYWYRQILGQKVEFLVSFYNNEISEKSEIFDDQFSVERPDGSNFTLKIRSTKLEDSAMYFCASRRVGDNEKLFFGSGTQLSVL.

The chain couples TRBV20-1 to TRBJ2-5, with TRBD2 matching over 7 bases. CDR1 and CDR2 (germline): DFQATT, SNEGSKA (reference sequence). V trimming: 6 bases; J trimming: 2 bases; junction bases outside the gene matches: 12. This CDR3 is built from 15 residues. The CDR3 DNA sequence: TGCAGTGCATGGGAGCGGGGCAAGATACAAGAGACCCAGTACTTC. This gives the protein CSAWERGKIQETQYF.

This chain links TRBV12-3 or TRBV12-4 with TRBJ1-1; D is possibly TRBD1 (5 bases). CDR3 size: 14 residues. V gave up 6 bases and J gave up 5 bases, with 16 bases separating them. The CDR3 is CASSSIGARTEAFF. The CDR3 nucleotides are TGTGCCAGCAGCTCCATTGGGGCTAGAACTGAAGCTTTCTTT.

This clonotype was detected many times. This chain uses TRBV5-1 with TRBJ2-1, with 7 bases identical to TRBD1. CDR3 length: 16 residues. V gave up 4 bases and J gave up 5 bases; unmatched junction bases: 12. The germline gives CDR1 SGHRS, CDR2 YFSETQ. DNA of the CDR3: TGCGCCAGCAGCACAGGGGACAGAACACCAAACAATGAGCAGTTCTTC. The encoded protein is CASSTGDRTPNNEQFF. Supplemented by reference TRBV5-1 and TRBJ2-1, the full variable domain reads KAGVTQTPRYLIKTRGQQVTLSCSPISGHRSVSWYQQTPGQGLQFLFEYFSETQRNKGNFPGRFSGRQFSNSRSEMNVSTLELGDSALYLCASSTGDRTPNNEQFFGPGTRLTVL.

This clonotype was seen ten or more times. The chain recombines TRBV12-3 or TRBV12-4 with TRBJ2-7, with D perhaps matching TRBD2 (5 bases). The CDR3 is 14 amino acids. V lost 6 bases and J lost 0, with 12 bases in between. The CDR3 reads CASRPPGISYEQYF. The CDR3 DNA follows: TGTGCCAGCAGACCCCCCGGGATCTCCTACGAGCAGTACTTC.

A few counts support this clonotype. The rearrangement joins TRBV15 to TRBJ2-7; TRBD2 might be the D (5 bases). The V gene lost 1 base and the J gene lost 1 base, with 8 bases spanning the gap. CDR1 is LNHNV, CDR2 YYDKDF, per germline (reference sequence). The CDR3 is made up of 14 amino acids. The DNA of the CDR3 is TGTGCCACCAGCAGAGTTGAGGGATCCTACGAGCAGTACTTC. It is translated as CATSRVEGSYEQYF. The variable domain in full, completed from reference TRBV15 and TRBJ2-7, reads DAMVIQNPRYQVTQFGKPVTLSCSQTLNHNVMYWYQQKSSQAPKLLFHYYDKDFNNEADTPDNFQSRRPNTSFCFLDIRSPGLGDTAMYLCATSRVEGSYEQYFGPGTRLTVT.

In this sample, this clonotype turned up many times. J is TRBJ2-7 and V is TRBV12-3 or TRBV12-4, with 11 bases matching TRBD1. CDR3 length: 16 residues. V lost 5 bases to trimming and J lost 3 bases; unmatched junction nucleotides: 9. CDR3 sequence (DNA): TGTGCCAGCAGTAGCGGTCGGACAGGGGGCTTCTACGAGCAGTACTTC. This codes for CASSSGRTGGFYEQYF.

This clonotype was seen a handful of times. The chain is built from TRBV11-3 and TRBJ1-2; D is possibly TRBD1 (6 bases). In germline, CDR1 is SGHNT, CDR2 YENEEA. The length of the CDR3 is 14 residues. Deletions cut 3 bases from V and 6 bases from J, with 14 bases between. The CDR3 region is CASSFERGGNGYTF. Written as DNA, the CDR3 is TGTGCCAGCAGCTTTGAGAGAGGGGGGAATGGCTACACCTTC.

This clonotype was detected only a few times. The chain carries TRBV12-3 or TRBV12-4 and TRBJ1-1, with TRBD1 matching over 7 bases. This CDR3 is built from 15 residues. V lost 6 bases, J lost 6 bases, and 13 bases stayed unmatched. CDR3 amino acids: CASRPRITGASEAFF. In nucleotides, the CDR3 is TGTGCCAGCAGACCCCGGATCACAGGGGCATCTGAAGCTTTCTTT.

This sequence joins TRBV20-1 and TRBJ2-3, with 7 positions matching TRBD2. The V gene end was trimmed by 5 bases and the J gene end by 6 bases; junction bases not matched to a gene: 8. CDR3 size: 13 residues. Germline V gives CDR1 DFQATT, CDR2 SNEGSKA (reference sequence). CDR3 sequence (DNA): TGCAGTGCTCGTCCGGGGGGAAGGGATACGCAGTATTTT. This encodes CSARPGGRDTQYF.

This clonotype showed up just a few times. V is TRBV18 and J is TRBJ2-7; D gene ambiguous. The CDR3 totals 13 residues. With 0 bases removed from V and 6 bases from J, the gap between germline ends came to 9 bases. Germline V gene data show CDR1 as KGHSH and CDR2 as LQKENI. CDR3 protein: CASSPPSRIEQYF. The CDR3 DNA follows: TGTGCCAGCTCACCACCGTCCCGGATCGAGCAGTACTTC.

This clonotype was counted only a few times. The rearrangement uses TRBV7-9 and TRBJ2-3, with D maybe TRBD2 (6 bases). CDR3 size: 15 residues. Trimming removed 4 bases at V and 9 bases at J, with 20 bases between. Per germline, CDR1 SEHNR and CDR2 FQNEAQ (reference sequence). The CDR3 loop is CASSYTGEPPGTQYF. CDR3 coding DNA: TGTGCCAGCAGCTATACGGGAGAGCCCCCTGGGACGCAGTATTTT.

This clonotype was recorded a few times. This chain links TRBV6-1 with TRBJ1-5, with D perhaps TRBD1 (6 bases). The CDR3 extends over 14 amino acids. V was trimmed by 6 bases and J by 12 bases, leaving 21 bases between them. The V gene's germline CDR1 is MNHNS and CDR2 SASEGT. CDR3 in DNA: TGTGCCAGCAGCCCCGGACAAGGAGGGGGATACCAGCATTTT. Residues: CASSPGQGGGYQHF.

Only a few counts were recorded for this clonotype. This chain uses TRBV15 with TRBJ2-3; TRBD2 matches 15 bases. The CDR3 contains 17 residues. J was trimmed by 9 bases and V by 3 bases; bases with no gene match: 10. Germline CDR1 LNHNV, CDR2 YYDKDF (reference sequence). CDR3 sequence: CATSRGTSGGRVRTQYF. The CDR3 nucleotides are TGTGCCACCAGCAGGGGGACTAGCGGGGGGAGAGTGAGGACGCAGTATTTT.

The V gene is TRBV5-1, the J gene TRBJ2-7; D is unresolved. Germline CDR1 is SGHRS and CDR2 is YFSETQ. The CDR3 length is 14 residues. The germline V and J ends were trimmed by 6 bases and 7 bases, with 20 bases remaining between them. CDR3 loop: CASTGGGPTVEQYF. CDR3 sequence (DNA): TGCGCCAGCACGGGCGGTGGCCCCACCGTAGAGCAGTACTTC. Variable domain in full (rest from reference TRBV5-1 and TRBJ2-7): KAGVTQTPRYLIKTRGQQVTLSCSPISGHRSVSWYQQTPGQGLQFLFEYFSETQRNKGNFPGRFSGRQFSNSRSEMNVSTLELGDSALYLCASTGGGPTVEQYFGPGTRLTVT.

A few counts support this clonotype. The chain employs TRBV5-6 and TRBJ2-4; tentatively, D is TRBD1 (7 bases). Trimming pared 2 bases from V and 6 bases from J, leaving 12 bases between. CDR3 length equals 14 residues. Germline assignment: CDR1 SGHDT and CDR2 YYEEEE. This CDR3 reads CASSFRGAGNIQYF. Here the CDR3 DNA reads TGTGCCAGCAGCTTCAGGGGGGCAGGAAACATTCAGTACTTC.

This clonotype was counted a few times. V usage is TRBV20-1 and J usage is TRBJ2-7; 11 bases are a match to TRBD2. CDR3 length equals 14 residues. The ends lost 1 base at V and 5 bases at J; junction bases unmatched: 4. Germline-derived CDR1 and CDR2 are DFQATT and SNEGSKA (reference sequence). The CDR3 DNA reads TGCAGTGCTAGAGTGCCGACTAGCGGGAACGAGCAGTACTTC. Its translation is CSARVPTSGNEQYF.

In its sample, this clonotype was seen once. This rearrangement joins TRBV18 to TRBJ2-1; D may correspond to TRBD1 or TRBD2 (5 bases each). V gave up 1 base and J gave up 1 base, with 14 bases separating them. Germline assignment: CDR1 KGHSH and CDR2 LQKENI. The CDR3 spans 17 residues. CDR3 sequence: CASSPRDLTLSYNEQFF. In nucleotides, the CDR3 is TGTGCCAGCTCACCACGGGACCTAACACTATCCTACAATGAGCAGTTCTTC.

This chain joins TRBV6-5 and TRBJ1-1; D is unresolved. V lost 2 bases, J lost 0 bases, and 10 bases lay in between. The CDR3 totals 15 residues. The germline V gene has CDR1 MNHEY and CDR2 SVGAGI. Here the CDR3 DNA reads TGTGCCAGCAGTTACGGATGGGGAATGAACACTGAAGCTTTCTTT. As protein: CASSYGWGMNTEAFF.

The chain uses TRBV20-1 and TRBJ2-1; 8 bases agree with TRBD2. Germline lookup yields CDR1 DFQATT and CDR2 SNEGSKA (reference sequence). V was pared by 7 bases and J by 4 bases, with 12 bases of the junction left unmatched. CDR3 length: 15 residues. The CDR3 coding sequence is TGCAGTGTCCGATTCACTAGCGGAGGGTACAATGAGCAGTTCTTC. Its translation: CSVRFTSGGYNEQFF.

The CDR3 nucleotides read TGTGCCAGCAGCGCTACAGCGGAAGGATACTACGAGCAGTACTTC. Amino acids: CASSATAEGYYEQYF. The chain joins TRBV9 to TRBJ2-7, with a tentative D call TRBD2 (5 bases). The CDR3 totals 15 residues. Germline V gene data show CDR1 as SGDLS and CDR2 as YYNGEE. Trimming took 3 bases from V and 3 from J, leaving 16 bases between them.

This chain uses TRBV20-1 with TRBJ2-1, with 9 bases lining up with TRBD1. Trimming took 0 bases from V and 6 from J; bases not matched to a gene: 9. The CDR3 covers 16 residues. Germline CDR1 and CDR2: DFQATT and SNEGSKA (reference sequence). The CDR3 region has the DNA TGCAGTGCTAGAGATCTTGGACAGGGGTCAGGCAATGAGCAGTTCTTC. Protein sequence: CSARDLGQGSGNEQFF.

This clonotype came up a few times. The chain recombines TRBV6-1 with TRBJ2-2; TRBD1 agrees at 9 bases. Germline V gene data show CDR1 as MNHNS and CDR2 as SASEGT. V was clipped by 6 bases and J by 1 base; unmatched bases: 3. The CDR3 runs to 15 residues. DNA for the CDR3: TGTGCCAGCAGAGCGGGACAGGGGAACACCGGGGAGCTGTTTTTT. Its protein is CASRAGQGNTGELFF.

This clonotype was found a few times. The chain has TRBV7-9 and TRBJ2-5; 10 nucleotides line up with TRBD1. Germline trimming cut 5 bases from V and 2 bases from J; bases unmatched to any gene: 5. The CDR3 covers 15 residues. CDR1 is SEHNR, CDR2 FQNEAQ, per germline (reference sequence). In nucleotides, the CDR3 is TGTGCCAGCAGCCAGGGACAGGGGACTCAAGAGACCCAGTACTTC. It translates to CASSQGQGTQETQYF.

The sample holds a few counts of this clonotype. The CDR3: CASSVDGQANTDTQYF. The CDR3 DNA sequence: TGTGCCAGCAGCGTAGATGGACAGGCTAACACAGATACGCAGTATTTT. The V and J genes are TRBV9 and TRBJ2-3, with 7 bases matching TRBD1. V lost 0 bases and J lost 2; bases outside the gene matches: 6. CDR1 SGDLS and CDR2 YYNGEE come from the germline V gene. There are 16 residues in the CDR3.

The chain joins TRBV5-1 to TRBJ2-3; D gene uncertain. The CDR3 extends over 15 amino acids. CDR1 is SGHRS and CDR2 is YFSETQ in the germline V gene. The V and J ends lost 0 bases and 2 bases respectively, with 10 bases between them. The CDR3 loop is CASSLEAHPTDTQYF. The CDR3 coding sequence is TGCGCCAGCAGCTTGGAGGCCCACCCCACAGATACGCAGTATTTT.

This clonotype occurred a few times. The rearrangement joins TRBV12-3 or TRBV12-4 to TRBJ1-1, with 8 bases matching TRBD1. V trimming: 6 bases; J trimming: 7 bases; junction bases outside the gene matches: 7. The CDR3 runs to 13 residues. The CDR3 reads CASRDREMSEAFF. The CDR3 DNA follows: TGTGCCAGCAGGGACAGGGAAATGAGTGAAGCTTTCTTT.

This clonotype has more than one count but fewer than ten. CDR3 sequence reads: CASSLVWGVQEKLFF. The CDR3 DNA sequence: TGTGCCAGCAGCTTAGTGTGGGGGGTTCAAGAAAAACTGTTTTTT. J is TRBJ1-4 and V is TRBV7-2, with a possible D match to TRBD1 (5 bases). V shed 1 base and J shed 8 bases, with 14 bases lying between them. Looked up from germline, CDR1 is SGHTA and CDR2 is FQGNSA. The CDR3 is made up of 15 amino acids. The full variable domain, with the rest looked up from reference TRBV7-2 and TRBJ1-4, is GAGVSQSPSNKVTEKGKDVELRCDPISGHTALYWYRQSLGQGLEFLIYFQGNSAPDKSGLPSDRFSAERTGGSVSTLTIQRTQQEDSAVYLCASSLVWGVQEKLFFGSGTQLSVL.

The chain couples TRBV6-1 to TRBJ1-1; TRBD1 might be the D (5 bases). The germline CDR1 and CDR2 sequences are MNHNS and SASEGT. There are 16 residues in the CDR3. V gave up 6 bases and J gave up 0 bases, with 17 bases separating them. The CDR3 DNA reads as TGTGCCAGCAGACCCACGCGGACCAGGGTGAACACTGAAGCTTTCTTT. Amino acid sequence: CASRPTRTRVNTEAFF.